The 17 T cell receptor beta chains below come from one sample, sequenced in a study of T cell changes during pregnancy in multiple sclerosis (dated by TCRdb to about 2019). Library preparation used the immunoSEQ multiplex PCR assay. Not all clones reach the TCRdb copy of this immuneACCESS table, which keeps in-frame sequences only. Checked studies attribute under half of the gap to unresolved V genes and leave the rest unexplained. A total of around 53,000 clones appear in this sample, roughly 90% of them only once. 0.64% of the sample comes from the top ten. Sample: CD4+ T cells from peripheral blood mononuclear cells, taken after pregnancy. These TCRs come from a female donor with multiple sclerosis, enrolled in a pregnancy study.

As concerns this clone: The junction shows a germline mismatch at one end, possibly a read error. The chain recombines TRBV5-1 with TRBJ1-4; no firm D call. CDR1 and CDR2 from the germline V gene are SGHRS and YFSETQ. This CDR3 region has 12 residues. CDR3 nucleotide sequence: TGCGCCAGCAGCTTGTTAGGAGGCAGACCCTTATTT. Translating gives CASSLLGGRPLF.

The J gene is TRBJ1-2, the V gene TRBV5-6; 7 positions match TRBD1. The V gene's germline CDR1 is SGHDT and CDR2 YYEEEE. The J segment lost 4 bases and the V segment lost 0 bases, leaving 6 bases of the junction unmatched. This CDR3 has 15 amino acids. CDR3 in amino acids: CASSLEQGTSYGYTF. The DNA for the CDR3 is TGTGCCAGCAGCTTGGAACAGGGGACAAGCTATGGCTACACCTTC.

This chain connects TRBV14 to TRBJ1-2; D gene unclear. CDR1 is SGHDN and CDR2 is FVKESK in the germline V gene. CDR3 length: 15 amino acids. Trimming took 4 bases from V and 0 from J, leaving 12 bases between them. CDR3 sequence: CASSPRSFSNYGYTF. The CDR3 DNA reads as TGTGCCAGCAGCCCCAGGTCCTTTTCTAACTATGGCTACACCTTC.

V gene TRBV5-6 combines with J gene TRBJ1-2, with D possibly being TRBD1 (5 bases). Trimming cost V 0 bases and J 7 bases, with 13 bases left between them. CDR1 and CDR2 (germline): SGHDT, YYEEEE. CDR3 length: 14 residues. This CDR3 is CASSLVGVGGGYTF. CDR3 coding DNA: TGTGCCAGCAGCTTGGTAGGGGTTGGTGGTGGCTACACCTTC.

The rearrangement uses TRBV19 and TRBJ2-6; D gene uncertain. Per the germline V gene, CDR1 is LNHDA and CDR2 is SQIVND (reference sequence). The CDR3 is 14 residues long. V was trimmed by 7 bases and J by 1 base, leaving 8 bases between them. The CDR3, as DNA: TGTGCCAGTACAGTTTATTCTGGGGCCAACGTCCTGACTTTC. This sequence encodes CASTVYSGANVLTF.

This chain connects TRBV18 to TRBJ2-5, with 8 nucleotides matching TRBD2. CDR1 KGHSH and CDR2 LQKENI come from the germline V gene. This CDR3 has 16 residues. With 2 bases clipped from V and 7 bases from J, the junction kept 12 bases outside the gene matches. The CDR3 nucleotides are TGTGCCAGCTCACCAAGGAATTCGGGGGGGCGCGGGACCCAGTACTTC. Protein product: CASSPRNSGGRGTQYF.

This chain links TRBV11-3 with TRBJ2-7; perhaps TRBD1 as D (6 bases). Germline values: CDR1 SGHNT, CDR2 YENEEA. Trimming took off 5 bases at V and 6 bases at J, with 17 bases between the two ends. The CDR3 runs 14 residues. The chain's CDR3 is CASSRSRGRAEQYF. The CDR3 coding sequence is TGTGCCAGCAGCCGGTCCAGGGGCAGGGCCGAGCAGTACTTC.

This sequence joins TRBV19 and TRBJ2-4; 8 nucleotides align to TRBD1. V lost 2 bases and J lost 8; bases outside the gene matches: 17. Germline CDR1 reads LNHDA; CDR2 reads SQIVND (reference sequence). This CDR3 region has 18 residues. The CDR3 region is CASSILRGGGSDRDIQYF. DNA of the CDR3: TGTGCCAGTAGTATACTCCGAGGAGGGGGTTCGGACAGGGACATTCAGTACTTC.

V and J are TRBV4-3 and TRBJ1-2; D ambiguous. The CDR3 runs 14 residues. The V end lost 1 base, the J end lost 5 bases, and 11 bases lay between the germline ends. CDR1 LGHNA and CDR2 YSLEER come from the germline V gene. The CDR3 bases are TGCGCCAGCAGCCAAGGTCCCAGGACTTATGGCTACACCTTC. As protein: CASSQGPRTYGYTF.

The rearrangement links TRBV18 to TRBJ2-7, with unresolved D. The CDR3 length is 13 residues. The V gene's germline CDR1 is KGHSH and CDR2 LQKENI. V was shortened by 2 bases and J by 1 base, with 6 bases between the two germline ends. The CDR3 coding sequence is TGTGCCAGCTCACCAGAGGTTTCCTACGAGCAGTACTTC. Translated: CASSPEVSYEQYF. Based on the CDR3 plus reference TRBV18 and TRBJ2-7, the full variable domain is NAGVMQNPRHLVRRRGQEARLRCSPMKGHSHVYWYRQLPEEGLKFMVYLQKENIIDESGMPKERFSAEFPKEGPSILRIQQVVRGDSAAYFCASSPEVSYEQYFGPGTRLTVT.

This clone was detected only a few times. This sequence joins TRBV19 and TRBJ1-2, with D unresolved. The CDR3 length is 13 residues. Trimming cost V 3 bases and J 2 bases, with 7 bases left between them. Germline V gene lookup returns CDR1 LNHDA and CDR2 SQIVND (reference sequence). CDR3 sequence: CASSIRGNYGYTF. The CDR3 DNA is TGTGCCAGTAGTATTCGGGGAAACTATGGCTACACCTTC.

The chain links TRBV4-1 to TRBJ2-2; 8 bases map to TRBD2. Per germline, CDR1 MGHRA and CDR2 YSYEKL. There are 18 residues in the CDR3. V lost 4 bases and J lost 0; bases outside the gene matches: 10. CDR3 DNA: TGCGCCAGCAGCCGGCTCGCGGGAGCGGGGGCGAACACCGGGGAGCTGTTTTTT. This codes for CASSRLAGAGANTGELFF.

The chain employs TRBV9 and TRBJ1-2; no firm D call. V was shortened by 0 bases and J by 8 bases, with 11 bases between the two germline ends. CDR3 length equals 13 residues. Germline assignment: CDR1 SGDLS and CDR2 YYNGEE. Here the CDR3 DNA reads TGTGCCAGCAGCGTAGGGCACCAAATCGGCTACACCTTC. Residues: CASSVGHQIGYTF.

The V call is TRBV4-3, the J call TRBJ2-1, with 8 bases lining up with TRBD1. CDR1 is LGHNA, CDR2 YSLEER, per germline. The CDR3 is 18 amino acids. V lost 1 base and J lost 7; bases outside the gene matches: 15. The CDR3 sequence is CASSQGRQGANLRNEQFF. CDR3 DNA sequence: TGCGCCAGCAGCCAAGGACGGCAGGGGGCCAATCTACGGAATGAGCAGTTCTTC.

In its sample, this clone was seen once. This chain uses TRBV6-5 with TRBJ1-6, with D perhaps matching TRBD1 (5 bases). V dropped 5 bases and J dropped 3 bases, with 11 bases sitting between them. The CDR3 sequence is 15 residues long. Per germline, CDR1 MNHEY and CDR2 SVGAGI. DNA of the CDR3: TGTGCCAGCAGTGGGACTCCCGACTATAATTCACCCCTCCACTTT. This translates into CASSGTPDYNSPLHF.

The J gene is TRBJ1-4, the V gene TRBV10-3; D gene ambiguous. Germline V lookup: CDR1 ENHRY, CDR2 SYGVKD. CDR3 size: 12 residues. The V and J ends lost 5 bases and 5 bases respectively, with 6 bases between them. The CDR3 loop is CAISQENEKLFF. The CDR3 DNA follows: TGTGCCATCAGTCAAGAGAATGAAAAACTGTTTTTT.

V is TRBV7-9 and J is TRBJ1-2, with TRBD1 as a possible D gene (6 bases). The CDR3 consists of 14 residues. Deletions cut 5 bases from V and 8 bases from J, with 18 bases between. Per germline, CDR1 SEHNR and CDR2 FQNEAQ (reference sequence). CDR3 residues: CASSVTGPRGGYTF. The CDR3, as DNA: TGTGCCAGCAGCGTCACAGGGCCCCGAGGAGGCTACACCTTC.